The 17 T cell receptor beta chains in this list originate from one sample, sequenced in a study of identical twins. TCRdb fed the 5' RACE reads into MiXCR, producing one record per CDR3 protein. The data hold approximately 680,000 distinct CDR3 sequences, with about 7.6% observed a single time. These data also formed part of another study, on yellow fever vaccine responses in identical twins.

The specimen was PBMCs. These receptors all stem from a woman aged 18-29 years in good health.

CDR3 DNA: TGTGCCAGCAGCCAAGTTCGGACAGCCTGGCTAGAGACCCAGTACTTC. Its translation: CASSQVRTAWLETQYF. The rearrangement uses TRBV3-1 and TRBJ2-5, with D tentatively TRBD1 (6 bases). Trimming stripped 1 base from V and 4 bases from J, with 16 bases between. The CDR3 has 16 residues. Per germline, CDR1 LGHDT and CDR2 YNNKEL (reference sequence).

The rearrangement links TRBV7-8 to TRBJ2-7; TRBD2 agrees at 8 bases. This CDR3 is 16 amino acids long. Trimming took 2 bases from V and 2 from J; bases not matched to a gene: 8. From germline, CDR1 is SGHVS and CDR2 FQNEAQ. DNA for the CDR3: TGTGCCAGCAGCTTAATCTTTGCGGGAGGCACCTACGAGCAGTACTTC. Translated: CASSLIFAGGTYEQYF.

The J gene is TRBJ2-6, the V gene TRBV4-1, with D perhaps assigned TRBD1 or TRBD2 (5 bases each). Germline CDR1 MGHRA, CDR2 YSYEKL. The V and J ends lost 4 bases and 1 base respectively, with 11 bases between them. The CDR3 totals 16 residues. The CDR3 DNA follows: TGCGCCAGCAGCCGAGGGGAAGGGTCTGGGGCCAACGTCCTGACTTTC. This sequence encodes CASSRGEGSGANVLTF.

This clonotype has a handful of counts. CDR3 bases: TGCAGTGCTAGGAGGACTAGCGGGACTACAGATACGCAGTATTTT. It yields the protein CSARRTSGTTDTQYF. The V gene is TRBV20-1, the J gene TRBJ2-3; 12 bases fit TRBD2. The germline CDR1 and CDR2 sequences are DFQATT and SNEGSKA (reference sequence). The CDR3 runs to 15 residues. Trimming removed 3 bases from V and 3 bases from J; junction bases left unmatched: 4.

The sample holds many counts of this clonotype. The V gene is TRBV7-8, the J gene TRBJ1-2; possible D gene TRBD1, 6 bases. Germline assignment: CDR1 SGHVS and CDR2 FQNEAQ. Trimming shortened V by 2 bases and J by 4 bases, and 11 bases separated the two germline ends. The CDR3 loop spans 14 amino acids. CDR3 sequence (DNA): TGTGCCAGCAGCTTAACGACAGGCACCTATGGCTACACCTTC. Amino acids: CASSLTTGTYGYTF.

This clonotype was found many times. The CDR3 DNA reads as TGTGCCAGCAGTTACACTAGCGGGGGGTACAATGAGCAGTTCTTC. This codes for CASSYTSGGYNEQFF. The chain couples TRBV6-5 to TRBJ2-1; 12 bases agree with TRBD2. Per the germline V gene, CDR1 is MNHEY and CDR2 is SVGAGI. Unmatched junction bases numbered 0, after V lost 2 bases and J lost 4 bases. CDR3 length: 15 residues.

The chain is built from TRBV20-1 and TRBJ2-7; TRBD2 aligns across 8 bases. Germline CDR1 is DFQATT and CDR2 is SNEGSKA (reference sequence). The junction had 7 bases not matched to a gene; V was cut back by 3 bases and J by 0 bases. This CDR3 contains 15 residues. CDR3: CSASATSGSSYEQYF. CDR3 in DNA: TGCAGTGCTAGCGCTACTAGCGGTAGCTCCTACGAGCAGTACTTC.

This clonotype came up many times. This chain uses TRBV29-1 with TRBJ1-1, with D uncertain. With 4 bases removed from V and 5 bases from J, the gap between germline ends came to 5 bases. Germline CDR1 reads SQVTM; CDR2 reads ANQGSEA. The CDR3 has 10 amino acids. In nucleotides, the CDR3 is TGCAGCGTTGGCGGGACTGAAGCTTTCTTT. This codes for CSVGGTEAFF.

This clonotype was detected many times. This sequence joins TRBV4-1 and TRBJ2-7, with 7 nucleotides matching TRBD1. Germline CDR1 is MGHRA and CDR2 is YSYEKL. J gave up 3 bases and V 3 bases, and 8 bases lay outside the gene matches. The CDR3 spans 15 residues. CDR3 bases: TGCGCCAGCAGCCATATGACAGGGCTGGGCTACGAGCAGTACTTC. Its protein product is CASSHMTGLGYEQYF.

This clonotype was seen a handful of times. This chain links TRBV20-1 with TRBJ2-3; 9 nucleotides line up with TRBD2. With 3 bases clipped from V and 0 bases from J, the junction kept 7 bases outside the gene matches. CDR1 and CDR2 from the germline V gene are DFQATT and SNEGSKA (reference sequence). The CDR3 extends over 16 amino acids. The CDR3 sequence is CSASLAGMISTDTQYF. The CDR3 DNA follows: TGCAGTGCTAGTCTAGCGGGAATGATTAGCACAGATACGCAGTATTTT.

Many counts were recorded for this clonotype. The gene calls are TRBV10-1 and TRBJ2-1, with 13 bases that match TRBD2. V was pared by 6 bases and J by 7 bases, with 3 bases of the junction left unmatched. This CDR3 has 14 amino acids. Per the germline V gene, CDR1 is WNHNN and CDR2 is SYGVQD (reference sequence). CDR3 loop: CASRRTSGGNEQFF. The CDR3 bases are TGCGCCAGCAGACGGACTAGCGGGGGTAATGAGCAGTTCTTC.

This clonotype was seen ten or more times. The genes are TRBV20-1 and TRBJ2-1; 10 positions agree with TRBD1. The J segment lost 7 bases and the V segment lost 6 bases, leaving 9 bases of the junction unmatched. CDR3 length equals 14 residues. Germline loops: CDR1 DFQATT, CDR2 SNEGSKA (reference sequence). CDR3 nucleotides: TGCAGTGCAGCCCCCAGGACAGGGGGAAATGAGCAGTTCTTC. Amino acid sequence: CSAAPRTGGNEQFF.

This clonotype has a handful of counts. The chain carries TRBV20-1 and TRBJ2-1, with 7 bases aligning to TRBD2. The CDR3 has 14 residues. Germline V gene sequence: CDR1 DFQATT, CDR2 SNEGSKA (reference sequence). J gave up 3 bases and V 6 bases, and 8 bases lay outside the gene matches. The CDR3 bases are TGCAGTGCAGGAACTAGCGAAGGCTACAATGAGCAGTTCTTC. Translated, it gives CSAGTSEGYNEQFF.

This clonotype has only a few counts. The V gene is TRBV29-1, the J gene TRBJ2-5, with a tentative D call TRBD1 (5 bases). Germline-derived CDR1 and CDR2 are SQVTM and ANQGSEA. The CDR3 consists of 15 residues. V was pared by 2 bases and J by 2 bases, with 15 bases between. This CDR3 is CSVEFPRTIQETQYF. The CDR3 nucleotides read TGCAGCGTTGAATTTCCTCGGACAATACAAGAGACCCAGTACTTC.

This clonotype was counted ten times or more. The J gene is TRBJ2-1, the V gene TRBV5-1; the D is unclear. CDR3 length: 16 amino acids. Germline loops: CDR1 SGHRS, CDR2 YFSETQ. V gave up 4 bases and J gave up 2 bases, with 16 bases separating them. The CDR3 DNA is TGCGCCAGCAGCCCTAATCCGGGCCCAACCTACAATGAGCAGTTCTTC. It is translated as CASSPNPGPTYNEQFF. Full variable domain (rest looked up from reference TRBV5-1 and TRBJ2-1): KAGVTQTPRYLIKTRGQQVTLSCSPISGHRSVSWYQQTPGQGLQFLFEYFSETQRNKGNFPGRFSGRQFSNSRSEMNVSTLELGDSALYLCASSPNPGPTYNEQFFGPGTRLTVL.

V and J are TRBV20-1 and TRBJ1-4; a weak D match, TRBD1 (6 bases). The length of the CDR3 is 13 residues. V dropped 3 bases and J dropped 8 bases, with 13 bases sitting between them. Germline-derived CDR1 and CDR2 are DFQATT and SNEGSKA (reference sequence). CDR3 amino acids: CSARRGAGEKLFF. The CDR3 coding sequence is TGCAGTGCTAGGAGGGGGGCCGGAGAAAAACTGTTTTTT.

This clonotype was detected many times. This chain's CDR3 is CATSDVNSKVTNEQFF. CDR3 bases: TGTGCCACCAGTGATGTAAACAGTAAAGTGACTAATGAGCAGTTCTTC. V gene TRBV24-1 combines with J gene TRBJ2-1, with D hard to call. V shed 3 bases and J shed 7 bases, with 18 bases lying between them. The CDR3 length is 16 residues. Germline CDR1 and CDR2: KGHDR and SFDVKD.